Described below is a single T cell receptor beta chain sequence and its context. Per germline, CDR1 SGHNT and CDR2 YYREEE (reference sequence). The ends were cut back, 7 bases at V and 1 base at J, with 17 bases in the middle. The length of the CDR3 is 15 residues. This sample was taken from a study of radiotherapy plus CTLA-4 blockade in lung cancer. Study at large: Disease control was present in roughly a third of patients, and objective responses in 18%.

Generated by immunoSEQ multiplex PCR, the TCRdb table keeps only in-frame clones and is missing some. This table has roughly 120,000 clones, around 84% appearing once. The sequence came from a human donor with non-small cell lung cancer that progressed on radiotherapy plus ipilimumab. Some clones in this sample may be carry-over from other donors' samples. The V call is TRBV5-4, the J call TRBJ1-2; the D gene is possibly TRBD1 (6 bases). This sample comprised peripheral blood, obtained from a patient treated with radiotherapy plus ipilimumab. The CDR3 DNA is TGTGCCAGCCTAACCTTGGGGGCGAGTAACTATGGCTACACCTTC. This translates into CASLTLGASNYGYTF.